This T cell receptor beta chain was sequenced in a study of beta chain features in type 1 diabetes. The whole isolated RNA underwent reverse transcription, so sequencing captured expressed TCRB transcripts. Using immunoSEQ multiplex PCR, the repertoire was profiled, and TCRdb retains in-frame clones only, with some absent. The repertoire holds 850,000 to 900,000 clones, with roughly a sixth as singletons. Sorting that relied on CD45RO/CCR7/CD25/CD127/CD95/CD27 yielded CD4+ naive, central memory, regulatory and stem cell-like memory cells. This clone was seen only a few times. The identical CDR3 is also encoded by other nucleotide sequences in the sample. The sample was naive CD4+ T cells from blood. This TCR derives from a woman between 18 and 29 years old in good health.

The CDR3 coding sequence is TGTGCCAGCAGTTCGGACACAGATACGCAGTATTTT. Protein sequence: CASSSDTDTQYF. V is TRBV27 and J is TRBJ2-3; unclear D gene. The CDR3 spans 12 residues. The germline V gene has CDR1 MNHEY and CDR2 SMNVEV (reference sequence). Trimming removed 4 bases from V and 2 bases from J, with 4 bases in between.